This paragraph covers one T cell receptor (beta chain) sequence. The data were obtained in a study of blood T cell repertoires in COVID-19. Study-level information: The analysed material was cDNA or gDNA that came from T cells, B-cell-depleted T cells, or PBMCs.

TCRdb keeps only in-frame clones here, not all; method: immunoSEQ multiplex PCR. This sample has 130,000 to 150,000 clones, with about 90% found just once. The CDR3 runs 14 residues. Germline-derived CDR1 and CDR2 are SQVTM and ANQGSEA. V dropped 4 bases and J dropped 6 bases, with 16 bases sitting between them. The sequence came from a man aged 60-69 years who had recovered from COVID-19. The rearrangement joins TRBV29-1 to TRBJ2-1; perhaps TRBD1 as D (5 bases). Sequencing input: PBMCs or T cells enriched from blood (not recorded which). CDR3 amino acids: CSVAIQGSVNEQFF. CDR3 DNA: TGCAGCGTTGCCATCCAGGGTTCTGTCAATGAGCAGTTCTTC.